This T cell receptor beta chain was recovered during a study of Graves' ophthalmopathy and Graves' hyperthyroidism. CDR3 regions of TCR beta were amplified from RNA transcripts. HTBI primers were employed in first-round RT-PCR, then a second-round multiplex PCR followed. TCRdb re-called the multiplex PCR reads through MiXCR, storing one row per CDR3 protein. The sample shows about 400,000 distinct CDR3 sequences, around 18% of them seen only once. The CDR3 has 16 amino acids. J was trimmed by 5 bases and V by 5 bases; bases with no gene match: 10. The germline V gene encodes CDR1 PRHDT and CDR2 FYEKMQ (reference sequence). This clonotype has ten or more counts.

This TCR came from a woman aged 18-35 years with Graves' ophthalmopathy. The gene calls are TRBV13 and TRBJ2-2; 8 nucleotides agree with TRBD1. Specimen: peripheral blood. In DNA form, the CDR3 reads TGTGCCAGCAGCCCCGGACCGGGACAGGATACCGGGGAGCTGTTTTTT. Translating it yields CASSPGPGQDTGELFF.